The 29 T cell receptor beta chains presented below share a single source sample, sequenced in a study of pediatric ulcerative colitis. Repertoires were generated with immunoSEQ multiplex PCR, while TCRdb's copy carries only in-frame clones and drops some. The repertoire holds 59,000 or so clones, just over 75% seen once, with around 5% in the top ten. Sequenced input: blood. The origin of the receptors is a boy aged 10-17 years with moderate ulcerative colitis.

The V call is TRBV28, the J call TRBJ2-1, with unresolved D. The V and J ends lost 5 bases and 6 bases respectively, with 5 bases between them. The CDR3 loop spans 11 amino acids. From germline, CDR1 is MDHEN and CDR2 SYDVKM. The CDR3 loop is CASSPLNEQFF. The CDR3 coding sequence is TGTGCCAGCAGTCCCCTCAATGAGCAGTTCTTC.

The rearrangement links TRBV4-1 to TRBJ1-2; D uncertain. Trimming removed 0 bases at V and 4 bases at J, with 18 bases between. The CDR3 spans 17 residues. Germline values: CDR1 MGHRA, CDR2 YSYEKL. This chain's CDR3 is CASSQDPQREGSYGYTF. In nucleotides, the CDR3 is TGCGCCAGCAGCCAAGATCCCCAACGGGAGGGCTCCTATGGCTACACCTTC.

CDR3 loop: CASSDLEVLSYEQYF. CDR3 DNA sequence: TGTGCCAGCAGTGATTTGGAGGTCCTCTCCTACGAGCAGTACTTC. V usage is TRBV6-1 and J usage is TRBJ2-7; possibly TRBD2 for D (5 bases). Germline V gene data show CDR1 as MNHNS and CDR2 as SASEGT. The CDR3 sequence is 15 residues long. Between the trimmed V and J ends, which lost 3 bases and 0 bases, there was a span of 12 bases.

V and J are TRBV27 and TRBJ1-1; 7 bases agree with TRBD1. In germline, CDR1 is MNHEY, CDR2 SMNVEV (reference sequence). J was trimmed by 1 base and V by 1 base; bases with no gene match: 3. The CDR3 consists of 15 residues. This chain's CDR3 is CASSLLGQSNTEAFF. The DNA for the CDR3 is TGTGCCAGCAGTTTATTGGGACAGTCGAACACTGAAGCTTTCTTT.

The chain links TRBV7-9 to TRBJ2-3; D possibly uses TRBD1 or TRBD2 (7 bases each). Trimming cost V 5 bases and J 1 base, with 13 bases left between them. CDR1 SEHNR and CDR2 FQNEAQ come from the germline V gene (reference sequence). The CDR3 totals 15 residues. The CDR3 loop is CASSQGGQGTDTQYF. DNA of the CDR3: TGTGCCAGCAGCCAGGGGGGGCAAGGCACAGATACGCAGTATTTT.

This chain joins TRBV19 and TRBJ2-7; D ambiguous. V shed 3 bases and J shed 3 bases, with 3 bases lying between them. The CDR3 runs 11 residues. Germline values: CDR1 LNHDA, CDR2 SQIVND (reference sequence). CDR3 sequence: CASSMNYEQYF. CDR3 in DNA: TGTGCCAGTAGTATGAACTACGAGCAGTACTTC.

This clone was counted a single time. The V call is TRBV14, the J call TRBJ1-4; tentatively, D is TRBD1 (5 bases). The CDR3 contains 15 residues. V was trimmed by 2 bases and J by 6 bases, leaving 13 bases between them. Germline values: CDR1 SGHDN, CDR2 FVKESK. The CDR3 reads CASSQSTGYYEKLFF. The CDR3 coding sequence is TGTGCCAGCAGCCAAAGTACAGGCTACTATGAAAAACTGTTTTTT. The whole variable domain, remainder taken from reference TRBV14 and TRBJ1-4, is EAGVTQFPSHSVIEKGQTVTLRCDPISGHDNLYWYRRVMGKEIKFLLHFVKESKQDESGMPNNRFLAERTGGTYSTLKVQPAELEDSGVYFCASSQSTGYYEKLFFGSGTQLSVL.

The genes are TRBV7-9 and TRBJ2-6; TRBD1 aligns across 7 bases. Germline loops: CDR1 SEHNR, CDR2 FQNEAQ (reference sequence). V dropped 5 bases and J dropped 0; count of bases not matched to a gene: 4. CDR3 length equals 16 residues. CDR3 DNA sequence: TGTGCCAGCAGCAAAGACAGGGCCTCTGGGGCCAACGTCCTGACTTTC. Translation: CASSKDRASGANVLTF.

CDR3: CASSGDRPYEQYF. CDR3 DNA: TGTGCCAGCAGTGGTGACAGACCCTACGAGCAGTACTTC. The chain carries TRBV2 and TRBJ2-7, with TRBD1 as a possible D gene (5 bases). The CDR3 sequence is 13 residues long. Looked up from germline, CDR1 is SNHLY and CDR2 is FYNNEI. Trimming left V 4 bases short and J 2 bases short, with 9 bases between.

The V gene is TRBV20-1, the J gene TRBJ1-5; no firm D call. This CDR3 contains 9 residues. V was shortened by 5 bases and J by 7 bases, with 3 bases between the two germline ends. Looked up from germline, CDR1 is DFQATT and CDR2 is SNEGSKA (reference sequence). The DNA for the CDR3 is TGCAGTGCTGGCCAGCCCCAGCATTTT. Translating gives CSAGQPQHF.

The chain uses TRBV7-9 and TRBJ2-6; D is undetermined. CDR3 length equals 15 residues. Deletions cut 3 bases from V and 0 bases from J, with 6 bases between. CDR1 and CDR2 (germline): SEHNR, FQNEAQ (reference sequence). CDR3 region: CASSFTFSGANVLTF. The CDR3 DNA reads TGTGCCAGCAGCTTTACTTTCTCTGGGGCCAACGTCCTGACTTTC. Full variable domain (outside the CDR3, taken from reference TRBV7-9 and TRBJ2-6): DTGVSQNPRHKITKRGQNVTFRCDPISEHNRLYWYRQTLGQGPEFLTYFQNEAQLEKSRLLSDRFSAERPKGSFSTLEIQRTEQGDSAMYLCASSFTFSGANVLTFGAGSRLTVL.

Here the CDR3 reads CASSIRTSGSDEQFF. In nucleotides, the CDR3 is TGTGCCAGTAGTATTCGGACTAGCGGGAGCGATGAGCAGTTCTTC. The J gene is TRBJ2-1, the V gene TRBV19, with TRBD2 identical over 13 bases. The CDR3 runs 15 residues. The J segment lost 8 bases and the V segment lost 3 bases, leaving 4 bases of the junction unmatched. In germline, CDR1 is LNHDA, CDR2 SQIVND (reference sequence).

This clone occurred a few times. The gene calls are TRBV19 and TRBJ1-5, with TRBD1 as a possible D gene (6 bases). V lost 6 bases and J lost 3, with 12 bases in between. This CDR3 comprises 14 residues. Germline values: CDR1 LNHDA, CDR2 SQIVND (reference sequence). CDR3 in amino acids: CASRQGASNQPQHF. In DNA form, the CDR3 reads TGTGCCAGTAGACAGGGCGCTTCCAATCAGCCCCAGCATTTT.

DNA for the CDR3: TGTGCCAGCAGCGTAGTCGTGACAGGGTCCGGCTACACCTTC. Its translation: CASSVVVTGSGYTF. The chain has TRBV9 and TRBJ1-2; 7 bases match TRBD1. The CDR3 is 14 residues long. V shed 0 bases, J shed 8 bases, and the junction held 7 bases outside the gene matches. The germline CDR1 and CDR2 sequences are SGDLS and YYNGEE.

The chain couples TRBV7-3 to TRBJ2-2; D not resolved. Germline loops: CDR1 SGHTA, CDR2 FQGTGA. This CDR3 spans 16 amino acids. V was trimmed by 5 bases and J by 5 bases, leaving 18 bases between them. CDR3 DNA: TGTGCCAGCAGCCCCCTCGCCCGAGCGACGACCGGGGAGCTGTTTTTT. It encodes CASSPLARATTGELFF. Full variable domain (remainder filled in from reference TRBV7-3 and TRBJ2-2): GAGVSQTPSNKVTEKGKYVELRCDPISGHTALYWYRQSLGQGPEFLIYFQGTGAADDSGLPNDRFFAVRPEGSVSTLKIQRTERGDSAVYLCASSPLARATTGELFFGEGSRLTVL.

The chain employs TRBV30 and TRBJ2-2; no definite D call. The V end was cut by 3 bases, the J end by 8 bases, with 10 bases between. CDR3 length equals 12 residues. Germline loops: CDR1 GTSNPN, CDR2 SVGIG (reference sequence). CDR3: CAWRRMGGELFF. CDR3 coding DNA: TGTGCCTGGAGACGAATGGGGGGGGAGCTGTTTTTT.

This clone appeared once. CDR3 residues: CASSPRDGREKLFF. The CDR3 bases are TGCGCCAGCAGCCCCCGGGACGGTAGGGAAAAACTGTTTTTT. This sequence joins TRBV4-1 and TRBJ1-4, with D possibly matching TRBD1 (5 bases). The CDR3 covers 14 residues. V lost 4 bases and J 8 bases, leaving 14 bases between the germline ends. CDR1 and CDR2 (germline): MGHRA, YSYEKL.

The CDR3 protein is CASSQRAGHYEQYF. The CDR3 DNA reads TGTGCCAGCAGCCAGCGCGCCGGTCACTACGAGCAGTACTTC. This chain links TRBV14 with TRBJ2-7; D is ambiguous. The V end was cut by 3 bases, the J end by 3 bases, with 12 bases between. Germline-derived CDR1 and CDR2 are SGHDN and FVKESK. The CDR3 contains 14 residues.

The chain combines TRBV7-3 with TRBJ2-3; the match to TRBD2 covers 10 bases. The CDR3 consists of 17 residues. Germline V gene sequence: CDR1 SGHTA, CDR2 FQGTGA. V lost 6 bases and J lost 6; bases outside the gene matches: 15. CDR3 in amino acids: CASRSETERGGLDTQYF. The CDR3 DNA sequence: TGTGCCAGCAGGTCGGAGACCGAGCGGGGGGGCCTGGATACGCAGTATTTT. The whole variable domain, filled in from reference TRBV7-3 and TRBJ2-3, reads GAGVSQTPSNKVTEKGKYVELRCDPISGHTALYWYRQSLGQGPEFLIYFQGTGAADDSGLPNDRFFAVRPEGSVSTLKIQRTERGDSAVYLCASRSETERGGLDTQYFGPGTRLTVL.

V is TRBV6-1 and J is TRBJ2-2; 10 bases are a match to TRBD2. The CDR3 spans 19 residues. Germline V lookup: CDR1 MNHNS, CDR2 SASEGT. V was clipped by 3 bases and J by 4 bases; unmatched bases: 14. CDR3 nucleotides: TGTGCCAGCAGTGAGCTGAATCAGCGGGAGGGCCTGGGCACCGGGGAGCTGTTTTTT. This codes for CASSELNQREGLGTGELFF.

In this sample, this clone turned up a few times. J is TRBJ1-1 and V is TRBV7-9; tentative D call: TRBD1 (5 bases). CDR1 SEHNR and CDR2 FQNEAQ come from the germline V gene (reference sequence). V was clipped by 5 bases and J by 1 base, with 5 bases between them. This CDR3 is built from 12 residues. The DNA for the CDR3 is TGTGCCAGCAGCCAGGGGAACACTGAAGCTTTCTTT. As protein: CASSQGNTEAFF.

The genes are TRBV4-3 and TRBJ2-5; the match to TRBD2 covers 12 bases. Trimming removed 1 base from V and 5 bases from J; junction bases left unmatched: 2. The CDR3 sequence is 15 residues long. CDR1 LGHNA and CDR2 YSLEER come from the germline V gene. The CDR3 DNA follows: TGCGCCAGCAGCCAAGTGGGGACTAGCGGGGAGACCCAGTACTTC. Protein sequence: CASSQVGTSGETQYF.

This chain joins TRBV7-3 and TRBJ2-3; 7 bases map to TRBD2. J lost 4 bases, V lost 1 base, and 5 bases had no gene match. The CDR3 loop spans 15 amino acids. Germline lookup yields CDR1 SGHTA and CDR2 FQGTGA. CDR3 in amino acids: CASSLSGSWADTQYF. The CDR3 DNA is TGTGCCAGCAGCTTAAGCGGGAGCTGGGCAGATACGCAGTATTTT. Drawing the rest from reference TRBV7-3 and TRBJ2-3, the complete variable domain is GAGVSQTPSNKVTEKGKYVELRCDPISGHTALYWYRQSLGQGPEFLIYFQGTGAADDSGLPNDRFFAVRPEGSVSTLKIQRTERGDSAVYLCASSLSGSWADTQYFGPGTRLTVL.

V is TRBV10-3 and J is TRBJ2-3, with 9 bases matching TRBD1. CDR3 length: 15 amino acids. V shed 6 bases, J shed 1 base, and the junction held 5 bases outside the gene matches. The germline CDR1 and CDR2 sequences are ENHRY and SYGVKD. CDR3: CAIRADRGGTDTQYF. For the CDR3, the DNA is TGTGCCATCAGGGCCGACAGGGGGGGCACAGATACGCAGTATTTT.

As DNA, the CDR3 is TGTGCCATCAAACTACCGGGACAGGGGTCCAATGAGCAGTTCTTC. It is translated as CAIKLPGQGSNEQFF. The rearrangement links TRBV10-3 to TRBJ2-1; 10 positions agree with TRBD1. The length of the CDR3 is 15 residues. Trimming at V came to 7 bases and at J to 6 bases, leaving 9 bases not matched to a gene. CDR1 is ENHRY, CDR2 SYGVKD, per germline.

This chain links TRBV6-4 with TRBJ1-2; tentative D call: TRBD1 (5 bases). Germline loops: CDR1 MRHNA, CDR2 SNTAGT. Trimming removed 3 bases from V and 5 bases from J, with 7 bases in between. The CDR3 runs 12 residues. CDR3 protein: CASSDSGYGYTF. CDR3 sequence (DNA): TGTGCCAGCAGTGATTCAGGGTATGGCTACACCTTC.

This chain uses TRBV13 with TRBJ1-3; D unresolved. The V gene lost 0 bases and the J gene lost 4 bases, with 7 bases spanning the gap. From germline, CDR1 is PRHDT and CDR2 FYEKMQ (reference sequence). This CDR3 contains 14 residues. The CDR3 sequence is CASSLGGLGNTIYF. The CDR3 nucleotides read TGTGCCAGCAGCTTAGGGGGATTAGGAAACACCATATATTTT.

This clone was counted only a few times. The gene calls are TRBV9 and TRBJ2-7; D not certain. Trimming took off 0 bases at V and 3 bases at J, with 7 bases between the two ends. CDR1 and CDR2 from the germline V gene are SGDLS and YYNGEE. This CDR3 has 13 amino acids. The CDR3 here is CASSVGGSYEQYF. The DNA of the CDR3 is TGTGCCAGCAGCGTAGGCGGTAGCTACGAGCAGTACTTC.

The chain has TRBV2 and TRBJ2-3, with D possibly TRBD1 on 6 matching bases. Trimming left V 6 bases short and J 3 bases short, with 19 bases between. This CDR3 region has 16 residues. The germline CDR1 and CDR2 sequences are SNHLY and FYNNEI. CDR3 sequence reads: CASRGNRVSRTDTQYF. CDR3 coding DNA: TGTGCCAGCAGGGGGAACAGGGTCTCCCGGACAGATACGCAGTATTTT.